What follows describes a single T cell receptor beta chain. This specimen comes from a study of blood T cell repertoires in COVID-19. Study as a whole: The cDNA or gDNA used as material had been derived from T cells, B-cell-depleted T cells, or PBMCs.

Per the study methods: Scientists estimated how many nucleated cells there were by amplifying reference gene primers. The protocol was immunoSEQ multiplex PCR, while the TCRdb copy is restricted to in-frame clones and leaves out a portion. The D gene and trimming were derived from the DNA, and the V and J assignments and clone size from that table. Of some 140,000 clones in the sample, about 90% were seen once. Trimming removed 6 bases at V and 2 bases at J, with 14 bases between. Germline lookup yields CDR1 MDHEN and CDR2 SYDVKM. The CDR3 runs to 14 residues. The chain recombines TRBV28 with TRBJ2-7, with D possibly TRBD2 on 6 matching bases. The source of this sequence is a man aged 45-60 years with acute or convalescent COVID-19. The sequencing sample was made of peripheral blood. The CDR3 nucleotides are TGTGCCAGCAGCCCCGGGACTGGCACCTACGAGCAGTACGTC. Encoded protein: CASSPGTGTYEQYV.